These 7 T cell receptor beta chains originate from one sample sequenced in a study of STAT5B mutations in CD4+ large granular lymphocyte leukemia. The repertoire was sequenced with immunoSEQ multiplex PCR; TCRdb's copy has only in-frame clones and lacks some. The repertoire consists of 30,000 to 35,000 clones, with over 65% occurring once and the leading ten covering less than 3%. The specimen was CD4+ T cells from blood buffy coats. The receptors were gathered from a human donor in good health.

The chain carries TRBV10-3 and TRBJ1-4; no clear D. V shed 5 bases and J shed 8 bases, with 12 bases lying between them. This CDR3 comprises 13 residues. CDR1 and CDR2 (germline): ENHRY, SYGVKD. In DNA, the CDR3 is TGTGCCATCAGTTCAGCCCTTGGAGAAAAACTGTTTTTT. Its translation is CAISSALGEKLFF.

The rearrangement joins TRBV7-3 to TRBJ2-2; TRBD1 aligns across 10 bases. Germline V gives CDR1 SGHTA, CDR2 FQGTGA. V lost 1 base and J lost 4; bases outside the gene matches: 9. The CDR3 sequence is 18 residues long. The CDR3 here is CASSLINLGTGATGELFF. The CDR3 coding sequence is TGTGCCAGCAGCTTAATAAACCTGGGGACAGGGGCCACCGGGGAGCTGTTTTTT.

The chain has TRBV6-5 and TRBJ2-3, with 7 bases aligning to TRBD1. Unmatched junction bases numbered 8, after V lost 6 bases and J lost 2 bases. The CDR3 length is 15 residues. CDR1 is MNHEY, CDR2 SVGAGI, per germline. This CDR3 reads CASSYSQGVTDTQYF. The CDR3 DNA sequence: TGTGCCAGCAGCTACAGCCAGGGGGTCACAGATACGCAGTATTTT.

The chain combines TRBV15 with TRBJ2-7; maybe TRBD1 (6 bases). Between the trimmed V and J ends, which lost 1 base and 0 bases, there was a span of 10 bases. The CDR3 loop spans 15 amino acids. The V gene's germline CDR1 is LNHNV and CDR2 YYDKDF (reference sequence). Here the CDR3 reads CATSRGGQPSYEQYF. The CDR3, as DNA: TGTGCCACCAGCAGAGGTGGACAGCCCTCCTACGAGCAGTACTTC.

The chain employs TRBV21-1 and TRBJ2-7; the table's D call, TRBD1, was not checked against the DNA. TRBV21-1 is deemed a pseudogene. The CDR3 runs to 20 residues. The CDR3 nucleotides read TGTGCCAGCAGCAAAGTGACCAGCCGCGCCGCGGACAGGGGTCTCTACGAGCAGTACTTC. Translated: CASSKVTSRAADRGLYEQYF.

V and J are TRBV5-4 and TRBJ2-7; 12 positions agree with TRBD2. The CDR3 contains 15 residues. The germline V gene encodes CDR1 SGHNT and CDR2 YYREEE (reference sequence). V gave up 6 bases and J gave up 5 bases; unmatched junction bases: 9. Here the CDR3 reads CASTSLAGGPHEQYF. The CDR3 DNA follows: TGTGCCAGCACCTCTCTAGCGGGGGGGCCCCACGAGCAGTACTTC. The variable domain in full, with the rest retrieved from reference TRBV5-4 and TRBJ2-7, is ETGVTQSPTHLIKTRGQQVTLRCSSQSGHNTVSWYQQALGQGPQFIFQYYREEENGRGNFPPRFSGLQFPNYSSELNVNALELDDSALYLCASTSLAGGPHEQYFGPGTRLTVT.

This clone is a singleton in its sample. V usage is TRBV7-7 and J usage is TRBJ2-2; 9 nucleotides agree with TRBD2. The CDR3 sequence is 16 residues long. Germline CDR1 is SSHAT and CDR2 is FNYEAQ (reference sequence). With 5 bases clipped from V and 1 base from J, the junction kept 5 bases outside the gene matches. CDR3 nucleotides: TGTGCCAGCAGCCCCGGCGGGGGGGTGAACACCGGGGAGCTGTTTTTT. This encodes CASSPGGGVNTGELFF.